These 11 T cell receptor beta chains were sequenced from one sample in a study of PD-1 blockade in classical Hodgkin lymphoma. Time point here: cycle 4 day 1 (C4D1), after five to seven weeks of nivolumab. Every patient experienced relapse after autologous stem cell transplantation, and brentuximab vedotin exposure varied. Researchers used magnetic negative selection to pull out pure CD4+ T cells from thawed PBMCs. The table came from immunoSEQ multiplex PCR; TCRdb's copy has only in-frame clones and leaves some out. The sample lists fewer than 35,000 clones; 84% were seen once. The specimen comprised CD4+ T cells from blood, sampled before the fourth cycle of nivolumab. Source of these receptors: a human donor with classical Hodgkin lymphoma.

This rearrangement joins TRBV5-1 to TRBJ2-5; 8 bases map to TRBD2. Germline values: CDR1 SGHRS, CDR2 YFSETQ. The J segment lost 0 bases and the V segment lost 2 bases, leaving 6 bases of the junction unmatched. This CDR3 spans 16 amino acids. CDR3 DNA sequence: TGCGCCAGCAGCTTCGGAAGCGGGGGTAACCAAGAGACCCAGTACTTC. Its translation is CASSFGSGGNQETQYF.

The rearrangement uses TRBV19 and TRBJ1-2; 8 nucleotides match TRBD1. Germline V gives CDR1 LNHDA, CDR2 SQIVND (reference sequence). The J segment lost 5 bases and the V segment lost 3 bases, leaving 20 bases of the junction unmatched. The CDR3 length is 19 residues. CDR3 region: CASSIWDVWDRSTGYGYTF. Here the CDR3 DNA reads TGTGCCAGTAGTATTTGGGATGTGTGGGACAGGTCGACCGGATATGGCTACACCTTC.

This chain connects TRBV27 to TRBJ2-5, with TRBD1 as a possible D gene (6 bases). CDR1 and CDR2 (germline): MNHEY, SMNVEV (reference sequence). CDR3 length: 14 residues. V shed 6 bases and J shed 4 bases, with 15 bases lying between them. CDR3 DNA: TGTGCCAGCAGCCCCGGACAGAACGGAGAGACCCAGTACTTC. This encodes CASSPGQNGETQYF.

This clone was picked up one time. V usage is TRBV2 and J usage is TRBJ1-2; a possible D gene is TRBD1 (5 bases). The V end lost 1 base, the J end lost 8 bases, and 11 bases lay between the germline ends. CDR1 is SNHLY, CDR2 FYNNEI, per germline. This CDR3 region has 13 residues. CDR3 sequence reads: CASSEGGAFGYTF. Written as DNA, the CDR3 is TGTGCCAGCAGTGAAGGGGGCGCGTTCGGCTACACCTTC.

The CDR3, as DNA: TGTGCCAGCAGCATGACAGGCCAGGGCCCACATTTT. It codes for CASSMTGQGPHF. The chain has TRBV7-9 and TRBJ1-5; possible D gene TRBD1, 6 bases. The CDR3 contains 12 residues. V lost 5 bases and J lost 16, with 18 bases in between. Per the germline V gene, CDR1 is SEHNR and CDR2 is FQNEAQ (reference sequence).

The chain combines TRBV6-5 with TRBJ2-3, with a weak D call TRBD1 (5 bases). The CDR3 length is 12 residues. V lost 6 bases and J lost 6, with 10 bases in between. The germline V gene encodes CDR1 MNHEY and CDR2 SVGAGI. CDR3 nucleotides: TGTGCCAGCAGGGACATACCCGATACGCAGTATTTT. Protein: CASRDIPDTQYF.

This sequence joins TRBV10-1 and TRBJ2-3, with a weak D call TRBD1 (5 bases). The CDR3 has 16 residues. The V gene's germline CDR1 is WNHNN and CDR2 SYGVQD (reference sequence). Trimming removed 0 bases from V and 3 bases from J, with 13 bases in between. CDR3 sequence: CASSESKGFGTDTQYF. For the CDR3, the DNA is TGCGCCAGCAGTGAGTCCAAGGGGTTTGGAACAGATACGCAGTATTTT.

This sequence joins TRBV28 and TRBJ1-5; a weak D match, TRBD1 (5 bases). CDR1 and CDR2 (germline): MDHEN, SYDVKM. This CDR3 contains 12 residues. V was cut by 10 bases and J by 7 bases, with 14 bases left in between. CDR3 sequence reads: CATQWGRQPQHF. For the CDR3, the DNA is TGTGCCACCCAGTGGGGCCGGCAGCCCCAGCATTTT.

The chain combines TRBV14 with TRBJ2-7, with D possibly TRBD1 on 5 matching bases. Germline V gene sequence: CDR1 SGHDN, CDR2 FVKESK. Trimming took off 0 bases at V and 6 bases at J, with 9 bases between the two ends. The CDR3 has 13 amino acids. The CDR3 spells CASSQELRGEQYF. CDR3 nucleotides: TGTGCCAGCAGCCAAGAATTAAGGGGCGAGCAGTACTTC.

This clone was found a few times. The V and J genes are TRBV4-2 and TRBJ1-5; D uncertain. V lost 0 bases and J 9 bases, leaving 9 bases between the germline ends. This CDR3 is 13 amino acids long. Per the germline V gene, CDR1 is LGHNA and CDR2 is YNFKEQ. The CDR3 reads CASSQDFGAPQHF. For the CDR3, the DNA is TGTGCCAGCAGCCAAGATTTCGGAGCGCCCCAGCATTTT.

This chain joins TRBV30 and TRBJ2-1; TRBD1 matches at 10 bases. The CDR3 sequence is 15 residues long. The germline CDR1 and CDR2 sequences are GTSNPN and SVGIG (reference sequence). J gave up 2 bases and V 2 bases, and 3 bases lay outside the gene matches. The CDR3 loop reads CAWSLGTGAYNEQFF. For the CDR3, the DNA is TGTGCCTGGAGTCTCGGGACAGGGGCCTACAATGAGCAGTTCTTC. Filled out from reference TRBV30 and TRBJ2-1, the complete variable domain reads SQTIHQWPATLVQPVGSPLSLECTVEGTSNPNLYWYRQAAGRGLQLLFYSVGIGQISSEVPQNLSASRPQDRQFILSSKKLLLSDSGFYLCAWSLGTGAYNEQFFGPGTRLTVL.